One and the same sample provided the 6 T cell receptor beta chains below, sequenced in a study of T cell responses to AZD1222 COVID-19 vaccine. Produced via immunoSEQ multiplex PCR; TCRdb's table is partial and in-frame only. The sample lists under 130,000 clones; around 94% were seen once. Sequencing was performed on peripheral blood, taken on day 0 of AZD1222 vaccination. Receptors originate from an adult in good health.

This chain links TRBV6-5 with TRBJ2-2, with 8 nucleotides matching TRBD2. With 6 bases clipped from V and 4 bases from J, the junction kept 7 bases outside the gene matches. Germline lookup yields CDR1 MNHEY and CDR2 SVGAGI. The CDR3 runs 15 residues. CDR3 coding DNA: TGTGCCAGCAGACCCGGACTAGCTGGCACCGGGGAGCTGTTTTTT. As protein: CASRPGLAGTGELFF.

J is TRBJ2-1 and V is TRBV19, with no clear D. V lost 4 bases, J lost 5 bases, and 12 bases lay in between. CDR1 is LNHDA and CDR2 is SQIVND in the germline V gene (reference sequence). The CDR3 runs 14 residues. The CDR3 sequence: CASSNLLGNNEQFF. CDR3 bases: TGTGCCAGTAGTAATCTATTAGGGAACAATGAGCAGTTCTTC. Supplemented by reference TRBV19 and TRBJ2-1, the full variable domain reads DGGITQSPKYLFRKEGQNVTLSCEQNLNHDAMYWYRQDPGQGLRLIYYSQIVNDFQKGDIAEGYSVSREKKESFPLTVTSAQKNPTAFYLCASSNLLGNNEQFFGPGTRLTVL.

The rearrangement links TRBV11-3 to TRBJ1-1; 7 positions agree with TRBD1. This CDR3 is 17 amino acids long. Germline assignment: CDR1 SGHNT and CDR2 YENEEA. With 0 bases clipped from V and 3 bases from J, the junction kept 10 bases outside the gene matches. The CDR3 loop reads CASSLDFYGTDHTEAFF. As DNA, the CDR3 is TGTGCCAGCAGCTTAGATTTCTATGGGACAGACCACACTGAAGCTTTCTTT.

V gene TRBV28 combines with J gene TRBJ1-1; D is uncertain. The CDR3 covers 14 residues. Germline V lookup: CDR1 MDHEN, CDR2 SYDVKM. The ends were cut back, 0 bases at V and 0 bases at J, with 5 bases in the middle. CDR3 region: CASSLWSMNTEAFF. The DNA for the CDR3 is TGTGCCAGCAGTTTATGGAGTATGAACACTGAAGCTTTCTTT. Using reference TRBV28 and TRBJ1-1 for the parts outside the CDR3, the full variable domain is DVKVTQSSRYLVKRTGEKVFLECVQDMDHENMFWYRQDPGLGLRLIYFSYDVKMKEKGDIPEGYSVSREKKERFSLILESASTNQTSMYLCASSLWSMNTEAFFGQGTRLTVV.

As DNA, the CDR3 is TGTGCCAGCAGTGAATCCGCGGAATTCTCTGGAAACACCATATATTTT. As protein: CASSESAEFSGNTIYF. J is TRBJ1-3 and V is TRBV6-1, with D hard to call. There are 16 residues in the CDR3. Looked up from germline, CDR1 is MNHNS and CDR2 is SASEGT. V was shortened by 2 bases and J by 0 bases, with 11 bases between the two germline ends.

The chain is built from TRBV5-6 and TRBJ1-2; D might be TRBD1 (6 bases). Germline assignment: CDR1 SGHDT and CDR2 YYEEEE. V dropped 3 bases and J dropped 3 bases, with 12 bases sitting between them. The CDR3 covers 14 residues. The CDR3 loop is CASSSLGGDYGYTF. In DNA, the CDR3 is TGTGCCAGCAGCTCCCTGGGGGGCGACTATGGCTACACCTTC.